The TCR beta chain under discussion was sequenced for a study of CD8 T cells in Susac syndrome. Sequencing of TCR beta was performed on blood CD8+ and CD4+ T cells. FACS enriched CD8+ TEMRA cells, while bulk CD8+ and CD4+ were negatively isolated. Concerning this clonotype itself: Its antigen is currently unknown.

Random hexamers were used to reverse transcribe the RNA input (roughly 0.5 to 1 ug). Multiplex PCR with immunoSEQ amplified the TCR beta CDR3 across 54 Vbeta and 13 Jbeta. One entry per CDR3 protein, called by TCRdb with MiXCR from the immunoSEQ multiplex PCR reads. This sample yields 150,000 to 160,000 distinct CDR3 sequences, of which over 95% are seen a single time; under 0.15% belongs to the top ten. Study findings and constraints: In its TCR sequencing and HLA analysis, the study acknowledged that the number of individuals was relatively small.

Material: CD8+ T cells from PBMCs. This receptor was taken from a human donor with multiple sclerosis.

CDR3: CASSYNLVRAVSDLKGIQYF. CDR3 coding DNA: TGTGCCAGCAGTTACAATCTAGTCCGTGCAGTAAGTGACCTAAAAGGCATTCAGTACTTC. The chain recombines TRBV6-5 with TRBJ2-4; no clear D. Germline V lookup: CDR1 MNHEY, CDR2 SVGAGI. Trimming took 2 bases from V and 9 from J, leaving 32 bases between them. This CDR3 region has 20 residues.